This TCR beta chain was identified during a study of T-cell memory formation after mild COVID-19. Study-wide findings and caveats: Clones contracting across day 15 to 85 had a balanced CD4/CD8 profile; later expanding clones leaned CD4+. Memory sampled before infection contained some responding clones, suggesting cross-reactive memory joined.

MiXCR was run by TCRdb on the 5' RACE reads, yielding one entry per CDR3 protein. This sample has a few hundred thousand distinct CDR3 sequences, with over 20% found just once. This clonotype showed up just a few times. The antigen is not known. Sequenced sample: PBMCs or a T cell subset sorted from them (not recorded which). The source is an adult woman who had mild COVID-19 (a few samples of this study predate the infection). Cell type and time point are not known.

In DNA form, the CDR3 reads TGTGCCAGCTCACCACGAGCGGAGAACACTGAAGCTTTCTTT. Its translation is CASSPRAENTEAFF. J is TRBJ1-1 and V is TRBV18; no reliable D call. Looked up from germline, CDR1 is KGHSH and CDR2 is LQKENI. CDR3 length: 14 residues. Trimming pared 1 base from V and 1 base from J, leaving 7 bases between. Using reference TRBV18 and TRBJ1-1 for the parts outside the CDR3, the full variable domain is NAGVMQNPRHLVRRRGQEARLRCSPMKGHSHVYWYRQLPEEGLKFMVYLQKENIIDESGMPKERFSAEFPKEGPSILRIQQVVRGDSAAYFCASSPRAENTEAFFGQGTRLTVV.